Presented here are 19 T cell receptor beta chains from one specimen sequenced in a study of T cells in Graves' hyperthyroidism and ophthalmopathy. Template material for amplifying TCR beta CDR3 regions consisted of RNA transcripts. When the TCR CDR3 underwent first-round RT-PCR, the HTBI primer set was used. TCRdb itself ran the multiplex PCR reads through MiXCR, one entry per CDR3 protein. The data contain approximately 630,000 distinct CDR3 sequences, roughly 16% of them singletons. The sequencing input was blood. These receptors were taken from a young woman with Graves' hyperthyroidism.

There are many counts of this clonotype. CDR3 bases: TGTGCCACCCAAGCTCTGAGCTCCTACAATGAGCAGTTCTTC. Translating gives CATQALSSYNEQFF. The gene calls are TRBV6-1 and TRBJ2-1; no clear D gene. The length of the CDR3 is 14 residues. CDR1 is MNHNS, CDR2 SASEGT, per germline. V dropped 10 bases and J dropped 0 bases, with 13 bases sitting between them.

The sample holds many counts of this clonotype. The chain combines TRBV28 with TRBJ2-7; the D gene is possibly TRBD2 (5 bases). The V gene's germline CDR1 is MDHEN and CDR2 SYDVKM. Trimming pared 8 bases from V and 9 bases from J, leaving 17 bases between. The CDR3 sequence is 12 residues long. The CDR3 reads CASASTGLGQYF. DNA of the CDR3: TGTGCCAGCGCTAGCACGGGCTTGGGGCAGTACTTC.

This clonotype was seen ten or more times. The chain carries TRBV7-3 and TRBJ2-3; D assignment may be TRBD1 or TRBD2 (5 bases each). Trimming left V 1 base short and J 0 bases short, with 14 bases between. CDR1 and CDR2 (germline): SGHTA, FQGTGA. This CDR3 is 17 amino acids long. CDR3 amino acids: CASSLIPWDLSTDTQYF. In DNA form, the CDR3 reads TGTGCCAGCAGCTTAATCCCCTGGGACCTAAGCACAGATACGCAGTATTTT. Looking up the rest from reference TRBV7-3 and TRBJ2-3 gives the full variable domain: GAGVSQTPSNKVTEKGKYVELRCDPISGHTALYWYRQSLGQGPEFLIYFQGTGAADDSGLPNDRFFAVRPEGSVSTLKIQRTERGDSAVYLCASSLIPWDLSTDTQYFGPGTRLTVL.

This clonotype was counted at least ten times. This chain connects TRBV28 to TRBJ1-1, with 7 bases that match TRBD1. The CDR3 length is 15 residues. Germline V lookup: CDR1 MDHEN, CDR2 SYDVKM. V lost 6 bases to trimming and J lost 1 base; unmatched junction nucleotides: 8. CDR3 sequence reads: CASRPQGQKNTEAFF. CDR3 nucleotides: TGTGCCAGCAGACCCCAGGGACAGAAGAACACTGAAGCTTTCTTT.

This sequence joins TRBV12-3 or TRBV12-4 and TRBJ2-6; D is unclear. This CDR3 comprises 14 residues. Trimming removed 6 bases from V and 2 bases from J, with 8 bases in between. The CDR3 nucleotides are TGTGCCAGCAGAGGTTGGGCTGGGGCCAACGTCCTGACTTTC. Protein: CASRGWAGANVLTF.

This clonotype was seen ten or more times. The chain links TRBV6-2 or TRBV6-3 to TRBJ2-7; D gene unclear. With 8 bases removed from V and 1 base from J, the gap between germline ends came to 12 bases. This CDR3 comprises 13 residues. Germline lookup yields CDR1 MNHEY and CDR2 SVGEGT. The CDR3 region has the DNA TGTGCCAGCGTCTATGGTCCTTCCTACGAGCAGTACTTC. Translating it yields CASVYGPSYEQYF.

This clonotype was picked up a small number of times. The V call is TRBV9, the J call TRBJ2-7; 9 nucleotides align to TRBD2. Per the germline V gene, CDR1 is SGDLS and CDR2 is YYNGEE. V gave up 4 bases and J gave up 2 bases; unmatched junction bases: 7. The CDR3 loop spans 15 amino acids. The CDR3 reads CASSPHSGRTYEQYF. In DNA form, the CDR3 reads TGTGCCAGCAGCCCACATAGCGGGAGAACCTACGAGCAGTACTTC.

The chain has TRBV15 and TRBJ2-3, with D unclear. In germline, CDR1 is LNHNV, CDR2 YYDKDF (reference sequence). V was pared by 1 base and J by 5 bases, with 7 bases between. The length of the CDR3 is 13 residues. CDR3 sequence (DNA): TGTGCCACCAGCAGAGTTGGGGTAGATACGCAGTATTTT. Protein sequence: CATSRVGVDTQYF.

V and J are TRBV7-2 and TRBJ2-4, with D possibly being TRBD2 (6 bases). This CDR3 spans 15 amino acids. The V gene lost 5 bases and the J gene lost 2 bases, with 13 bases spanning the gap. Germline CDR1 reads SGHTA; CDR2 reads FQGNSA. CDR3 coding DNA: TGTGCCAGCAGCCCTGGACTACTCACCAAAAACATTCAGTACTTC. Protein: CASSPGLLTKNIQYF.

The chain uses TRBV20-1 and TRBJ2-1, with 10 nucleotides matching TRBD2. This CDR3 contains 11 residues. With V trimmed by 3 bases and J by 15 bases, 5 bases remained unmatched. Germline V gene sequence: CDR1 DFQATT, CDR2 SNEGSKA (reference sequence). The CDR3 spells CSASSLAGVFF. The CDR3 region has the DNA TGCAGTGCTAGTTCTCTAGCGGGAGTGTTCTTC.

This clonotype was seen repeatedly, ten times or more. The chain joins TRBV27 to TRBJ2-2, with 8 bases that match TRBD1. Germline V gene sequence: CDR1 MNHEY, CDR2 SMNVEV (reference sequence). The length of the CDR3 is 14 residues. The V gene end was trimmed by 1 base and the J gene end by 8 bases; junction bases not matched to a gene: 3. The CDR3 spells CASSLWTGRGELFF. For the CDR3, the DNA is TGTGCCAGCAGTTTATGGACAGGGAGGGGGGAGCTGTTTTTT.

This clonotype was counted only a few times. V and J are TRBV24-1 and TRBJ2-2; D may correspond to TRBD1 or TRBD2 (7 bases each). CDR1 KGHDR and CDR2 SFDVKD come from the germline V gene. The CDR3 loop spans 18 amino acids. V gave up 3 bases and J gave up 2 bases, with 18 bases separating them. This CDR3 reads CATSDPQGEGANTGELFF. The CDR3 coding sequence is TGTGCCACCAGTGATCCCCAGGGGGAGGGGGCTAACACCGGGGAGCTGTTTTTT.

This clonotype has a count of ten or more. The chain employs TRBV5-1 and TRBJ2-2; TRBD2 agrees at 7 bases. The V gene's germline CDR1 is SGHRS and CDR2 YFSETQ. CDR3 length: 16 residues. V lost 4 bases, J lost 7 bases, and 13 bases stayed unmatched. CDR3 protein: CASSPRQAGKVGELFF. In DNA, the CDR3 is TGCGCCAGCAGCCCCCGCCAAGCGGGAAAAGTCGGGGAGCTGTTTTTT.

This clonotype was counted many times. The chain combines TRBV18 with TRBJ2-1, with 10 nucleotides matching TRBD2. CDR1 is KGHSH, CDR2 LQKENI, per germline. Trimming removed 6 bases from V and 9 bases from J; junction bases left unmatched: 11. The CDR3 consists of 15 residues. Written as DNA, the CDR3 is TGTGCCAGCTCCCAAGGACTAGCGGTAACAGGTGAGCAGTTCTTC. It translates to CASSQGLAVTGEQFF. Full variable domain (rest looked up from reference TRBV18 and TRBJ2-1): NAGVMQNPRHLVRRRGQEARLRCSPMKGHSHVYWYRQLPEEGLKFMVYLQKENIIDESGMPKERFSAEFPKEGPSILRIQQVVRGDSAAYFCASSQGLAVTGEQFFGPGTRLTVL.

J is TRBJ1-2 and V is TRBV5-6; no definite D call. V shed 2 bases and J shed 2 bases, with 7 bases lying between them. This CDR3 region has 13 residues. Germline CDR1 reads SGHDT; CDR2 reads YYEEEE. In DNA form, the CDR3 reads TGTGCCAGCAGCTTCCCGGACAACTATGGCTACACCTTC. It translates to CASSFPDNYGYTF.

On this clonotype itself: It may be a read error: a sequence one base away is much more abundant. This sequence joins TRBV15 and TRBJ2-7; TRBD1 agrees at 8 bases. Germline lookup yields CDR1 LNHNV and CDR2 YYDKDF (reference sequence). CDR3 size: 14 residues. The CDR3 DNA is TGTGTCACCAGCAGAGGTGCAGGGGGCAAGGAACAGTACTTC. Protein sequence: CVTSRGAGGKEQYF.

This clonotype was picked up many times. The chain couples TRBV18 to TRBJ2-1; TRBD2 aligns across 16 bases. Per the germline V gene, CDR1 is KGHSH and CDR2 is LQKENI. The CDR3 runs to 16 residues. J lost 7 bases, V lost 0 bases, and 0 bases had no gene match. The CDR3 region has the DNA TGTGCCAGCTCACCACCGGGACTAGCGGGAGGGAATGAGCAGTTCTTC. Residues: CASSPPGLAGGNEQFF.

The V call is TRBV2, the J call TRBJ1-4; D unresolved. The length of the CDR3 is 12 residues. Germline V gene lookup returns CDR1 SNHLY and CDR2 FYNNEI. With 1 base removed from V and 7 bases from J, the gap between germline ends came to 4 bases. The CDR3 DNA follows: TGTGCCAGCAGTGAAGGGGTTGAAAAACTGTTTTTT. This sequence encodes CASSEGVEKLFF.

In this sample, this clonotype turned up many times. The chain carries TRBV5-1 and TRBJ2-5; no definite D call. This CDR3 is 13 amino acids long. V lost 5 bases to trimming and J lost 2 bases, with 10 bases between them. Per germline, CDR1 SGHRS and CDR2 YFSETQ. The CDR3: CASRASAQETQYF. Here the CDR3 DNA reads TGCGCCAGCAGGGCGAGCGCTCAAGAGACCCAGTACTTC. The full variable domain, in which reference TRBV5-1 and TRBJ2-5 provide the parts outside the CDR3, is KAGVTQTPRYLIKTRGQQVTLSCSPISGHRSVSWYQQTPGQGLQFLFEYFSETQRNKGNFPGRFSGRQFSNSRSEMNVSTLELGDSALYLCASRASAQETQYFGPGTRLLVL.